Shown below are 22 T cell receptor beta chains from a single sample sequenced in a study of T cells in Graves' hyperthyroidism and ophthalmopathy. Researchers took RNA transcripts and amplified the TCR beta CDR3 regions from them. First-round RT-PCR with HTBI primers amplified the TCR CDR3 region. TCRdb reprocessed the multiplex PCR reads with MiXCR, giving one entry per CDR3 protein. In the table there are some 600,000 distinct CDR3 sequences, about 15% of which are singletons. The sample taken for sequencing was blood. The origin of the receptors is a young woman with Graves' hyperthyroidism that later progressed to Graves' ophthalmopathy.

The chain has TRBV28 and TRBJ2-7, with unresolved D. The CDR3 spans 12 residues. Germline V lookup: CDR1 MDHEN, CDR2 SYDVKM. The V gene lost 10 bases and the J gene lost 4 bases, with 14 bases spanning the gap. This CDR3 reads CATTSKTYEQYF. The CDR3 nucleotides are TGTGCCACTACCTCCAAAACTTACGAGCAGTACTTC.

The rearrangement links TRBV19 to TRBJ2-5; D is uncertain. Trimming removed 3 bases from V and 4 bases from J, with 9 bases in between. CDR3 length: 13 amino acids. Germline V gene lookup returns CDR1 LNHDA and CDR2 SQIVND (reference sequence). CDR3 amino acids: CASSIPRAETQYF. The CDR3 DNA reads as TGTGCCAGTAGTATTCCGAGAGCAGAGACCCAGTACTTC.

This clonotype occurred a few times. The V gene is TRBV4-2, the J gene TRBJ2-1; tentative D call: TRBD1 (5 bases). V lost 1 base and J lost 9, with 13 bases in between. Germline V gives CDR1 LGHNA, CDR2 YNFKEQ. The CDR3 has 14 amino acids. The CDR3 DNA sequence: TGTGCCAGCAGCCAAGGCTCAGGGCCGAGTGAGCAGTTCTTC. It codes for CASSQGSGPSEQFF.

This clonotype was found many times. The chain uses TRBV7-2 and TRBJ2-2; 9 nucleotides align to TRBD1. The CDR3 has 15 amino acids. J lost 5 bases, V lost 2 bases, and 3 bases had no gene match. Germline values: CDR1 SGHTA, CDR2 FQGNSA. This chain's CDR3 is CASSLTGQGTGELFF. CDR3 sequence (DNA): TGTGCCAGCAGCTTAACTGGACAGGGGACCGGGGAGCTGTTTTTT.

This sequence joins TRBV27 and TRBJ1-2; 11 bases are shared with TRBD1. This CDR3 is built from 14 residues. Germline V lookup: CDR1 MNHEY, CDR2 SMNVEV (reference sequence). The V and J ends lost 5 bases and 8 bases, in that order; junction bases with no gene match: 7. CDR3 DNA sequence: TGTGCCAGCAGTACCGGACAGGGGGCTGAGGGCTACACCTTC. This codes for CASSTGQGAEGYTF.

The chain uses TRBV29-1 and TRBJ1-2, with D maybe TRBD1 (5 bases). The CDR3 sequence is 11 residues long. Germline values: CDR1 SQVTM, CDR2 ANQGSEA. The ends were cut back, 2 bases at V and 7 bases at J, with 8 bases in the middle. The CDR3 sequence: CSVESGGGYTF. The CDR3 nucleotides read TGCAGCGTTGAATCCGGGGGTGGCTACACCTTC. Supplemented by reference TRBV29-1 and TRBJ1-2, the full variable domain reads SAVISQKPSRDICQRGTSLTIQCQVDSQVTMMFWYRQQPGQSLTLIATANQGSEATYESGFVIDKFPISRPNLTFSTLTVSNMSPEDSSIYLCSVESGGGYTFGSGTRLTVV.

The sample holds many counts of this clonotype. V and J are TRBV27 and TRBJ2-2; D assignment may be TRBD1 or TRBD2 (5 bases each). The V end lost 6 bases, the J end lost 7 bases, and 9 bases lay between the germline ends. This CDR3 has 12 residues. Germline loops: CDR1 MNHEY, CDR2 SMNVEV (reference sequence). The CDR3 loop is CASSRGDGELFF. Written as DNA, the CDR3 is TGTGCCAGCAGCCGGGGCGACGGGGAGCTGTTTTTT.

This clonotype was found many times. The chain recombines TRBV28 with TRBJ1-1; D not resolved. V dropped 8 bases and J dropped 0 bases, with 16 bases sitting between them. The CDR3 loop spans 15 amino acids. The germline CDR1 and CDR2 sequences are MDHEN and SYDVKM. The CDR3 DNA reads as TGTGCCAGCGTTACCGGAGCAGCTCTGAACACTGAAGCTTTCTTT. Amino acids: CASVTGAALNTEAFF.

This clonotype was counted at least ten times. The V call is TRBV19, the J call TRBJ1-1; D call uncertain. V was shortened by 9 bases and J by 4 bases, with 12 bases between the two germline ends. In germline, CDR1 is LNHDA, CDR2 SQIVND (reference sequence). This CDR3 comprises 12 residues. The CDR3 sequence is CASLGRGTEAFF. CDR3 bases: TGTGCCAGCCTCGGTCGTGGCACTGAAGCTTTCTTT.

The V gene is TRBV29-1, the J gene TRBJ1-3; unclear D gene. The CDR3 has 13 residues. Germline CDR1 and CDR2: SQVTM and ANQGSEA. Trimming cost V 6 bases and J 16 bases, with 25 bases left between them. This CDR3 is CSVSESGLPTTYF. CDR3 bases: TGCAGCGTCTCCGAGTCGGGGTTACCGACCACGTATTTT.

The chain joins TRBV20-1 to TRBJ2-3, with TRBD2 as a possible D gene (5 bases). CDR3 length: 12 residues. Per germline, CDR1 DFQATT and CDR2 SNEGSKA (reference sequence). V was clipped by 7 bases and J by 3 bases, with 11 bases between them. CDR3: CSGEGGTDTQYF. CDR3 coding DNA: TGCAGTGGGGAAGGCGGGACAGATACGCAGTATTTT.

This clonotype was picked up many times. The J gene is TRBJ2-7, the V gene TRBV24-1, with TRBD1 as a possible D gene (6 bases). V lost 3 bases and J lost 3, with 11 bases in between. Germline V gene data show CDR1 as KGHDR and CDR2 as SFDVKD. CDR3 length equals 14 residues. CDR3 residues: CATSDPRDNYEQYF. CDR3 in DNA: TGTGCCACCAGTGATCCTCGGGACAACTACGAGCAGTACTTC.

J is TRBJ2-4 and V is TRBV6-1, with D perhaps matching TRBD1 (6 bases). The germline V and J ends were trimmed by 3 bases and 0 bases, with 12 bases remaining between them. This CDR3 is built from 16 residues. Germline loops: CDR1 MNHNS, CDR2 SASEGT. The CDR3 here is CASSDDRSKAKNIQYF. For the CDR3, the DNA is TGTGCCAGCAGTGACGACAGGAGTAAAGCCAAAAACATTCAGTACTTC.

This clonotype was detected ten times or more. The chain joins TRBV28 to TRBJ2-4, with D uncertain. This CDR3 is built from 13 residues. The germline CDR1 and CDR2 sequences are MDHEN and SYDVKM. The V end was cut by 6 bases, the J end by 0 bases, with 6 bases between. CDR3 nucleotides: TGTGCCAGCAGGAAGCTAGCCAAAAACATTCAGTACTTC. Its protein product is CASRKLAKNIQYF.

This rearrangement joins TRBV3-1 to TRBJ2-5; D is possibly TRBD1 or TRBD2 (5 bases each). CDR3 length equals 15 residues. Looked up from germline, CDR1 is LGHDT and CDR2 is YNNKEL (reference sequence). V lost 0 bases, J lost 7 bases, and 15 bases lay in between. The CDR3: CASSQDLSGGGTQYF. Here the CDR3 DNA reads TGTGCCAGCAGCCAAGATCTAAGTGGGGGTGGGACCCAGTACTTC.

As for this clonotype: The missing conserved phenylalanine or tryptophan at the end of this CDR3 makes a read error likely. The chain links TRBV7-7 to TRBJ2-2, with D perhaps matching TRBD1 or TRBD2 (5 bases each). Germline loops: CDR1 SSHAT, CDR2 FNYEAQ (reference sequence). The length of the CDR3 is 16 residues. The CDR3 loop reads CASSLEWGSGIGELFS. In DNA form, the CDR3 reads TGTGCTAGCAGCTTAGAGTGGGGGAGTGGCATCGGGGAGCTGTTTTCT.

The count of this clonotype is one. The V call is TRBV10-3, the J call TRBJ2-6; D is perhaps TRBD1 or TRBD2 (5 bases each). The CDR3 runs 20 residues. V was pared by 3 bases and J by 4 bases, with 25 bases between. CDR1 and CDR2 from the germline V gene are ENHRY and SYGVKD. CDR3 nucleotide sequence: TGTGCCATCAGTGATAGTGGGCTCGGGGCCACCCGTTCAGGGGCCAACGTCCTGACTTTC. Its protein product is CAISDSGLGATRSGANVLTF.

Regarding this clonotype: Since the CDR3 does not end with the conserved phenylalanine or tryptophan, this likely comes from a read error. V usage is TRBV19 and J usage is TRBJ2-3; no definite D call. This CDR3 spans 13 amino acids. With 7 bases removed from V and 6 bases from J, the gap between germline ends came to 14 bases. Germline CDR1 and CDR2: LNHDA and SQIVND (reference sequence). This CDR3 reads CASKRNVDDTQYL. CDR3 sequence (DNA): TGTGCCAGTAAACGGAACGTCGACGATACGCAGTATTTA.

This clonotype occurred a few times. The chain employs TRBV20-1 and TRBJ2-7; 9 positions agree with TRBD1. Germline V lookup: CDR1 DFQATT, CDR2 SNEGSKA (reference sequence). J lost 1 base, V lost 5 bases, and 6 bases had no gene match. CDR3 length: 14 residues. DNA of the CDR3: TGCAGTGCTGTCGACAGGGGGTTTTCCTACGAGCAGTACTTC. Encoded protein: CSAVDRGFSYEQYF.

This chain joins TRBV6-1 and TRBJ2-5; D not certain. This CDR3 has 16 residues. Trimming cost V 2 bases and J 0 bases, with 13 bases left between them. CDR1 is MNHNS, CDR2 SASEGT, per germline. Here the CDR3 reads CASSESAETYQETQYF. In DNA form, the CDR3 reads TGTGCCAGCAGTGAATCGGCAGAAACGTACCAAGAGACCCAGTACTTC.

This clonotype was found many times. The chain combines TRBV7-2 with TRBJ1-2; D is uncertain. V gave up 5 bases and J gave up 0 bases, with 13 bases separating them. This CDR3 spans 15 amino acids. Germline V gene data show CDR1 as SGHTA and CDR2 as FQGNSA. CDR3 amino acids: CASSPQSGSNYGYTF. CDR3 DNA: TGTGCCAGCAGCCCCCAGTCGGGTTCTAACTATGGCTACACCTTC.

V is TRBV20-1 and J is TRBJ1-2; a possible D gene is TRBD1 (5 bases). Germline loops: CDR1 DFQATT, CDR2 SNEGSKA (reference sequence). The CDR3 covers 15 residues. Between the trimmed V and J ends, which lost 0 bases and 3 bases, there was a span of 14 bases. Written as DNA, the CDR3 is TGCAGTGCTAGAGATAGTGGGGCGGCTCACTATGGCTACACCTTC. It is translated as CSARDSGAAHYGYTF.